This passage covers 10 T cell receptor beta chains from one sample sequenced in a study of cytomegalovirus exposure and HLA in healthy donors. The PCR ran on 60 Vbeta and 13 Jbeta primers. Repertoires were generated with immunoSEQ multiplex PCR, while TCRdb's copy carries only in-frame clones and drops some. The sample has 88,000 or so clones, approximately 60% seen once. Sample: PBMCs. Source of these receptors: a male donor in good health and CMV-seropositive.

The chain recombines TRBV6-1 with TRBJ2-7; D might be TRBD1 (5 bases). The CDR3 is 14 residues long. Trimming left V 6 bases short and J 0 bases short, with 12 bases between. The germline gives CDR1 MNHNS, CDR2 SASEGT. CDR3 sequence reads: CASRRQGTSYEQYF. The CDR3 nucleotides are TGTGCCAGCAGAAGGCAGGGAACCTCCTACGAGCAGTACTTC.

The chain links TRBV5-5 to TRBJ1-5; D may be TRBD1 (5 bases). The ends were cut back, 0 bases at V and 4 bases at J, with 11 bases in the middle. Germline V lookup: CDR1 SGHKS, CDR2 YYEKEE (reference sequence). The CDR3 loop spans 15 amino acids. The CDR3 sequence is CASSLAGGRNQPQHF. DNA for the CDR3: TGTGCCAGCAGCTTGGCTGGGGGGAGGAATCAGCCCCAGCATTTT.

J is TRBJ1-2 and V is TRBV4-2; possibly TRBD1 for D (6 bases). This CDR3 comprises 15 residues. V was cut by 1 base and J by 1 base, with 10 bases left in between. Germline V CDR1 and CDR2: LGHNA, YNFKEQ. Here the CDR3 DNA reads TGTGCCAGCAGCCAAGTGGCAGGGGATAACTATGGCTACACCTTC. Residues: CASSQVAGDNYGYTF.

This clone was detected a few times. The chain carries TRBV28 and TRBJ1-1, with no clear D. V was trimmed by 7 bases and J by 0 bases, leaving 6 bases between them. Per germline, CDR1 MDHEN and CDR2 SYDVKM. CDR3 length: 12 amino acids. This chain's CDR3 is CASNGMNTEAFF. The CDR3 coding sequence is TGTGCCAGCAACGGTATGAACACTGAAGCTTTCTTT. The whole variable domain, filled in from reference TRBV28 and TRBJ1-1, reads DVKVTQSSRYLVKRTGEKVFLECVQDMDHENMFWYRQDPGLGLRLIYFSYDVKMKEKGDIPEGYSVSREKKERFSLILESASTNQTSMYLCASNGMNTEAFFGQGTRLTVV.

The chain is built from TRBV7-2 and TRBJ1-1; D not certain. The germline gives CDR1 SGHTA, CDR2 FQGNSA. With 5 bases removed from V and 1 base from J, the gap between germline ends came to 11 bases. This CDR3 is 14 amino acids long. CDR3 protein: CASSPKAGNTEAFF. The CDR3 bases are TGTGCCAGCAGCCCTAAAGCGGGGAACACTGAAGCTTTCTTT.

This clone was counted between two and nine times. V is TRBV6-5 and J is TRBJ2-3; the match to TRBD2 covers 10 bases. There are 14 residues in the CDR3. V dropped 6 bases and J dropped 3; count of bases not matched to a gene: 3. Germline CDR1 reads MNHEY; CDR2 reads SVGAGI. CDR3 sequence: CASRLAGGTDTQYF. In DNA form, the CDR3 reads TGTGCCAGCAGGTTAGCGGGAGGAACAGATACGCAGTATTTT.

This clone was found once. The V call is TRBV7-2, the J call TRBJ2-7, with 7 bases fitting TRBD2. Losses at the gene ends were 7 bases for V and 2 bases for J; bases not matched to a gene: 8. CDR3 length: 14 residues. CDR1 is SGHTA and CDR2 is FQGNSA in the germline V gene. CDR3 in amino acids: CASTGISGTYEQYF. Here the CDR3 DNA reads TGTGCCAGCACCGGAATCAGCGGGACCTACGAGCAGTACTTC.

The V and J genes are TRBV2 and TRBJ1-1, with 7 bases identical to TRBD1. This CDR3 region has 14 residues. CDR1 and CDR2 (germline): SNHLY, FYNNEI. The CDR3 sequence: CAEGGGQVNTEAFF. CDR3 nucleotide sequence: TGTGCAGAGGGAGGAGGACAGGTTAACACTGAAGCTTTCTTT.

DNA for the CDR3: TGTGCCTGGAGTGATGGCAGTTCCTACGAGCAGTACTTC. Translating gives CAWSDGSSYEQYF. The genes are TRBV30 and TRBJ2-7; D unresolved. Germline V gene lookup returns CDR1 GTSNPN and CDR2 SVGIG (reference sequence). The V gene lost 1 base and the J gene lost 1 base, with 8 bases spanning the gap. This CDR3 spans 13 amino acids. Full variable domain (missing parts from reference TRBV30 and TRBJ2-7): SQTIHQWPATLVQPVGSPLSLECTVEGTSNPNLYWYRQAAGRGLQLLFYSVGIGQISSEVPQNLSASRPQDRQFILSSKKLLLSDSGFYLCAWSDGSSYEQYFGPGTRLTVT.

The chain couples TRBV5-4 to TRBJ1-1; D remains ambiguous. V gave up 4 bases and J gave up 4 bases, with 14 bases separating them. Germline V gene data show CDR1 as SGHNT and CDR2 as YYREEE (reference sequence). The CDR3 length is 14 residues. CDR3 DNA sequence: TGTGCCAGCAGCCCCGTTCAACCGGGCACTGAAGCTTTCTTT. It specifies CASSPVQPGTEAFF.